This TCR beta chain was found in a study of T cell responses to AZD1222 COVID-19 vaccine. Method: immunoSEQ multiplex PCR; TCRdb's copy keeps in-frame clones and lacks some. Of about 100,000 clones listed, more than 75% are singletons. V was shortened by 1 base and J by 5 bases, with 9 bases between the two germline ends. This CDR3 has 14 residues. Looked up from germline, CDR1 is LNHDA and CDR2 is SQIVND (reference sequence). In the case of this clone: Its matching antigen is unknown.

Study results and caveats: Clonal diversity may have been underestimated in mostly white British donors.

The gene calls are TRBV19 and TRBJ1-5; TRBD1 might be the D (5 bases). The sequencing here drew on peripheral blood, taken on day 0 of MenACWY control vaccination. This receptor was taken from an adult in good health. CDR3 sequence: CASSIARVHQPQHF. The CDR3 DNA is TGTGCCAGTAGTATAGCCAGGGTGCATCAGCCCCAGCATTTT.